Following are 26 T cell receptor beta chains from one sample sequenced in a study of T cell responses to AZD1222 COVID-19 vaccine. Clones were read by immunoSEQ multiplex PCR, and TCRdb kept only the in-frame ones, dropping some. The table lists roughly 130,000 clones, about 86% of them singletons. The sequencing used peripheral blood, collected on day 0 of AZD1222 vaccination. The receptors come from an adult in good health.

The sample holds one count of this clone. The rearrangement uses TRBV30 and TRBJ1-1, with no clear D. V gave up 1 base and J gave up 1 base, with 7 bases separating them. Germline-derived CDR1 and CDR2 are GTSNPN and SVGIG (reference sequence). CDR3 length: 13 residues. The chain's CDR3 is CAWSDETNTEAFF. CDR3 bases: TGTGCCTGGAGTGATGAGACGAACACTGAAGCTTTCTTT.

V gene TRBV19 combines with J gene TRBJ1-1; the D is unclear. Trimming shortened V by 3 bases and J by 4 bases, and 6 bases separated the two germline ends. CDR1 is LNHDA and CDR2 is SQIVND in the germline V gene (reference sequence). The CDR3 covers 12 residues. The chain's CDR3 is CASSIPATEAFF. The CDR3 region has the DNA TGTGCCAGTAGTATCCCGGCCACTGAAGCTTTCTTT.

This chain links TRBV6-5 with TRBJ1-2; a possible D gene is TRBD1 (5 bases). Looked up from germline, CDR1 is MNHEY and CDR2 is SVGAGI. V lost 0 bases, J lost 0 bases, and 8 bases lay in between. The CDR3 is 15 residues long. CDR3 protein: CASSYSGGANYGYTF. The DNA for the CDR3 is TGTGCCAGCAGTTACTCGGGGGGAGCTAACTATGGCTACACCTTC.

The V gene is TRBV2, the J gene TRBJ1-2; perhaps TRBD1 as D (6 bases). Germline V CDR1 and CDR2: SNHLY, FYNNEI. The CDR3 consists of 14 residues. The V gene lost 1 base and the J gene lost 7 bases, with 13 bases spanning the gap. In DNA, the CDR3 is TGTGCCAGCAGTGAAGACAGGGTTTCAGGTGGCTACACCTTC. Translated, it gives CASSEDRVSGGYTF.

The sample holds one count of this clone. The CDR3, as DNA: TGCGCCAGCAGCCAAGCCGAGGGGGCGATAGACAATGAGCAGTTCTTC. Its translation: CASSQAEGAIDNEQFF. J is TRBJ2-1 and V is TRBV4-3, with TRBD1 matching 7 bases. The CDR3 loop spans 16 amino acids. V was pared by 1 base and J by 5 bases, with 8 bases of the junction left unmatched. In germline, CDR1 is LGHNA, CDR2 YSLEER.

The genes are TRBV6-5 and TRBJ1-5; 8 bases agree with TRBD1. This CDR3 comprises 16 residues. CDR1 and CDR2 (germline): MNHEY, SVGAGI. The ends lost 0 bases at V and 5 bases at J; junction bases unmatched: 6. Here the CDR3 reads CASSYSGRGLDQPQHF. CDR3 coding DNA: TGTGCCAGCAGTTACTCGGGCAGGGGGCTAGATCAGCCCCAGCATTTT.

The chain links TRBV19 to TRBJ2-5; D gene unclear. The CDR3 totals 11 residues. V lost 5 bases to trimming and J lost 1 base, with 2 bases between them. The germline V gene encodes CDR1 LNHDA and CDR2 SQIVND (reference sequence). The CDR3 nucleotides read TGTGCCAGTAGTTCCCAAGAGACCCAGTACTTC. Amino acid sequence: CASSSQETQYF.

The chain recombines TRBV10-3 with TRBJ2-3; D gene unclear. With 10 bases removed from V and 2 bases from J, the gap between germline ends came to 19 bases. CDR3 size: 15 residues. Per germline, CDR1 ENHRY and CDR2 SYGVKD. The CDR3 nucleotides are TGTGCCACCGCGGTGTTTGGTGGGGACACAGATACGCAGTATTTT. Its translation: CATAVFGGDTDTQYF.

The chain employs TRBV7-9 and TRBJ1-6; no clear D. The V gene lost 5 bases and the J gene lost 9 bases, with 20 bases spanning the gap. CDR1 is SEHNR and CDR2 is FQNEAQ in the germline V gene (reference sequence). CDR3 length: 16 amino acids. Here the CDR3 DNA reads TGTGCCAGCAGCCCACAAACTTCTACCGATGGTTCACCCCTCCACTTT. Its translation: CASSPQTSTDGSPLHF.

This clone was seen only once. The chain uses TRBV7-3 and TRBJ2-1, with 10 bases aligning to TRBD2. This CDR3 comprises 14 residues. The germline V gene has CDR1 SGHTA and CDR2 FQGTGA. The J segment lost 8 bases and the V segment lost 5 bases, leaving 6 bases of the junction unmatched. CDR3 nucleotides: TGTGCCAGCAGCGAGGGACTAGCGAACGATGAGCAGTTCTTC. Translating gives CASSEGLANDEQFF.

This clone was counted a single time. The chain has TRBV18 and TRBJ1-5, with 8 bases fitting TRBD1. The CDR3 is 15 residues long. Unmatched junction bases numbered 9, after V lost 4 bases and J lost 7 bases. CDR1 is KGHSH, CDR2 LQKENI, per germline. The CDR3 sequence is CASSLQETGDQPQHF. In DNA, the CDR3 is TGTGCCAGCTCACTACAGGAGACAGGGGACCAGCCCCAGCATTTT.

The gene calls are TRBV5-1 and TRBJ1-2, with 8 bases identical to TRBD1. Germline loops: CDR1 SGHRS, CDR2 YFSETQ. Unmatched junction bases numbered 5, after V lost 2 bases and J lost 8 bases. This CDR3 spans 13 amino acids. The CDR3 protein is CASSFATGGGYTF. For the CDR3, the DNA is TGCGCCAGCAGCTTCGCTACAGGGGGAGGCTACACCTTC. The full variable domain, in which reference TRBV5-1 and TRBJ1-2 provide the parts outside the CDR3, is KAGVTQTPRYLIKTRGQQVTLSCSPISGHRSVSWYQQTPGQGLQFLFEYFSETQRNKGNFPGRFSGRQFSNSRSEMNVSTLELGDSALYLCASSFATGGGYTFGSGTRLTVV.

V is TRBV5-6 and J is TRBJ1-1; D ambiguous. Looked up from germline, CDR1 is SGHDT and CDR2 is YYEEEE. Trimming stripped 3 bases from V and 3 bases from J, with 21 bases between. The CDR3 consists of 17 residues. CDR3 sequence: CASSSYQFLRRYTEAFF. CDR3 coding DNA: TGTGCCAGCAGCTCCTACCAATTCCTTCGACGGTACACTGAAGCTTTCTTT.

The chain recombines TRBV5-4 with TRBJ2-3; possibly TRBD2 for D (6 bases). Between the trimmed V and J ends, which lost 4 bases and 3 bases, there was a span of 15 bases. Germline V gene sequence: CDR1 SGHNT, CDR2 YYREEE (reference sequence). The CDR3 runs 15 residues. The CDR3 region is CASSLRSGGTDTQYF. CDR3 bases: TGTGCCAGCAGCCTGCGATCCGGGGGAACAGATACGCAGTATTTT.

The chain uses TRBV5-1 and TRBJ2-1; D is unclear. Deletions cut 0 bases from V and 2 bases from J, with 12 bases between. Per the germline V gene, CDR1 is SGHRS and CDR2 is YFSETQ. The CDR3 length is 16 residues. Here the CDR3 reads CASSLAFRPPYNEQFF. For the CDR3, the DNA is TGCGCCAGCAGCTTGGCGTTTAGGCCGCCCTACAATGAGCAGTTCTTC.

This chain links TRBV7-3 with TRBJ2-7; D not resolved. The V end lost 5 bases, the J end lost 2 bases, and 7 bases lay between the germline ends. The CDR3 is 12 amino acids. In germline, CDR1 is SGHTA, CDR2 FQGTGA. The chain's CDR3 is CASSPPPYEQYF. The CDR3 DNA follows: TGTGCCAGCAGCCCACCTCCCTACGAGCAGTACTTC. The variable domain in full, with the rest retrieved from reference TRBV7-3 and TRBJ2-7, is GAGVSQTPSNKVTEKGKYVELRCDPISGHTALYWYRQSLGQGPEFLIYFQGTGAADDSGLPNDRFFAVRPEGSVSTLKIQRTERGDSAVYLCASSPPPYEQYFGPGTRLTVT.

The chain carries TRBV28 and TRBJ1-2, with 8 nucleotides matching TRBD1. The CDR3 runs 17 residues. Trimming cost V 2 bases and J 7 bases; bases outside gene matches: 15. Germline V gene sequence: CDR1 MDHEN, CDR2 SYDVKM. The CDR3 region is CASSLMGQVLLKRGYTF. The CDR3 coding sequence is TGTGCCAGCAGTTTAATGGGACAGGTCCTACTAAAGCGTGGCTACACCTTC.

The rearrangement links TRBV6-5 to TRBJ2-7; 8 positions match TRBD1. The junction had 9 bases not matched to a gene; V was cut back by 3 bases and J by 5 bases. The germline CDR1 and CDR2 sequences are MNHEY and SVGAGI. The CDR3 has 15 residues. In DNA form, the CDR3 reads TGTGCCAGCAGTTATGGCCGGACAGGGCCCCACGAGCAGTACTTC. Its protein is CASSYGRTGPHEQYF.

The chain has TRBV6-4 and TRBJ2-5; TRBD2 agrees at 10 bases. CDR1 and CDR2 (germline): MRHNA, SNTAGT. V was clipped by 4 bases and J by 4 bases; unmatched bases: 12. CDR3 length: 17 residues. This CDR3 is CASSGLKSRLAGETQYF. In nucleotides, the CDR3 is TGTGCCAGCAGTGGACTTAAGTCGCGACTAGCGGGAGAGACCCAGTACTTC.

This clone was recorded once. CDR3 protein: CASSLNSFSYEQYF. Here the CDR3 DNA reads TGTGCCAGCAGCTTAAACAGCTTTTCCTACGAGCAGTACTTC. The chain joins TRBV7-8 to TRBJ2-7; D is ambiguous. Germline lookup yields CDR1 SGHVS and CDR2 FQNEAQ. V was pared by 2 bases and J by 1 base, with 9 bases between. This CDR3 has 14 amino acids. Combining the CDR3 with reference TRBV7-8 and TRBJ2-7 gives the whole variable domain GAGVSQSPRYKVAKRGQDVALRCDPISGHVSLFWYQQALGQGPEFLTYFQNEAQLDKSGLPSDRFFAERPEGSVSTLKIQRTQQEDSAVYLCASSLNSFSYEQYFGPGTRLTVT.

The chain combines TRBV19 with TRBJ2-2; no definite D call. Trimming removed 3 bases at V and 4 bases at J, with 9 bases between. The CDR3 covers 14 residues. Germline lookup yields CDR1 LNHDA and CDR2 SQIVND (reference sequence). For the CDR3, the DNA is TGTGCCAGTAGTATTACGGCAAGCACCGGGGAGCTGTTTTTT. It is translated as CASSITASTGELFF.

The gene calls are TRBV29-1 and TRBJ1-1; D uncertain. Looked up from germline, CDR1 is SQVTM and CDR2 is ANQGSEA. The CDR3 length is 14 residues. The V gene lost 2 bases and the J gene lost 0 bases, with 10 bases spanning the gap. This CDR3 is CSVENQHMNTEAFF. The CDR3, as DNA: TGCAGCGTTGAAAACCAGCACATGAACACTGAAGCTTTCTTT. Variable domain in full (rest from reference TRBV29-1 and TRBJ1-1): SAVISQKPSRDICQRGTSLTIQCQVDSQVTMMFWYRQQPGQSLTLIATANQGSEATYESGFVIDKFPISRPNLTFSTLTVSNMSPEDSSIYLCSVENQHMNTEAFFGQGTRLTVV.

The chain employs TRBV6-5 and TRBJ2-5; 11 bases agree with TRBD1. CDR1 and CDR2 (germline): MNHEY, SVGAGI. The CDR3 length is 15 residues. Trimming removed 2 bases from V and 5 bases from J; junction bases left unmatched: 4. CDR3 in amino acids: CASSYGQGAGETQYF. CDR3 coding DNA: TGTGCCAGCAGTTACGGACAGGGGGCGGGGGAGACCCAGTACTTC.

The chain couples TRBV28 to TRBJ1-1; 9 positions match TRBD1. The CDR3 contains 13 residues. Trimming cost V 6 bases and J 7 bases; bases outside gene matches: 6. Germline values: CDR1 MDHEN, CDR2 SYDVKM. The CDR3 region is CASSPRQGGEAFF. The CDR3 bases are TGTGCCAGCAGCCCCCGACAGGGGGGTGAAGCTTTCTTT.

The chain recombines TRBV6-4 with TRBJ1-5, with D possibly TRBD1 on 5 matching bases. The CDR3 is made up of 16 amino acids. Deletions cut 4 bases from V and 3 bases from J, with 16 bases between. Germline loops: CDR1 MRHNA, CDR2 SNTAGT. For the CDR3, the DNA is TGTGCCAGCAGTGTTAGCGCAGGGACCCTCAATCAGCCCCAGCATTTT. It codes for CASSVSAGTLNQPQHF.

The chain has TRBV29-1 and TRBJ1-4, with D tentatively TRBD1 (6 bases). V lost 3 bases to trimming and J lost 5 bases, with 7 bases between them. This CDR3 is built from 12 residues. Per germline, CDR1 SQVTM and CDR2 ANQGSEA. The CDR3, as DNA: TGCAGCGTTGATAGGGGGAATGAAAAACTGTTTTTT. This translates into CSVDRGNEKLFF.